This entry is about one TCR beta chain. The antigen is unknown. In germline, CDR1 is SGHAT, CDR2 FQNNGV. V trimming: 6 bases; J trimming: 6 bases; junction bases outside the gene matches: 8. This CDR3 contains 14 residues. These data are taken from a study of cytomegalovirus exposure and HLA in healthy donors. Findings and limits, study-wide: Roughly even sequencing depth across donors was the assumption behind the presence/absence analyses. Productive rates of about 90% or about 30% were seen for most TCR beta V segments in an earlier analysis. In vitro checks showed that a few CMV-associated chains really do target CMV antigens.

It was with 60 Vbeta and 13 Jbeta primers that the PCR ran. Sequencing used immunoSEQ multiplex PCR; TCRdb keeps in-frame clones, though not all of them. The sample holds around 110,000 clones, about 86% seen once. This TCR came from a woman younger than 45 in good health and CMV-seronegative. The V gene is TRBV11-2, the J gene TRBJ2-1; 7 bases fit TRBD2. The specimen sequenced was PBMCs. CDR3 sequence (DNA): TGTGCCAGCAGTCCCGCAGGCGGGAGCAATGAGCAGTTCTTC. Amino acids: CASSPAGGSNEQFF. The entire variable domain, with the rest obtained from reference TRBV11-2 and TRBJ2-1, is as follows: EAGVAQSPRYKIIEKRQSVAFWCNPISGHATLYWYQQILGQGPKLLIQFQNNGVVDDSQLPKDRFSAERLKGVDSTLKIQPAKLEDSAVYLCASSPAGGSNEQFFGPGTRLTVL.